Shown below are 20 T cell receptor beta chains from a single sample sequenced in a study of cytomegalovirus exposure and HLA in healthy donors. This PCR relied on a set of 60 Vbeta primers and 13 Jbeta primers. Sequencing used immunoSEQ multiplex PCR; TCRdb keeps in-frame clones, though not all of them. The sample lists some 160,000 clones, around 74% occurring once. The sequencing input was PBMCs. The receptors derive from a woman aged 30 to 39 in good health and CMV-seronegative.

This chain connects TRBV7-6 to TRBJ2-7; 9 positions agree with TRBD1. Germline assignment: CDR1 SGHVS and CDR2 FNYEAQ. The CDR3 is 15 amino acids. V dropped 5 bases and J dropped 2; count of bases not matched to a gene: 7. CDR3: CASSRTGTGTYEQYF. CDR3 in DNA: TGTGCCAGCAGCCGCACCGGGACAGGGACCTACGAGCAGTACTTC.

The chain couples TRBV7-6 to TRBJ2-1; D ambiguous. CDR1 is SGHVS, CDR2 FNYEAQ, per germline. CDR3 length equals 15 residues. The V gene lost 4 bases and the J gene lost 2 bases, with 12 bases spanning the gap. As DNA, the CDR3 is TGTGCCAGCAGCTCCCGACCGGGTGCCTACAATGAGCAGTTCTTC. The encoded protein is CASSSRPGAYNEQFF.

The rearrangement links TRBV28 to TRBJ2-7; tentatively, D is TRBD2 (7 bases). The CDR3 extends over 18 amino acids. CDR1 is MDHEN, CDR2 SYDVKM, per germline. Trimming shortened V by 5 bases and J by 6 bases, and 29 bases separated the two germline ends. The CDR3 coding sequence is TGTGCCAGCAGTGGGGGGGTAGGGGGGGCGTCCCTGGTCGGCGAGCAGTACTTC. As protein: CASSGGVGGASLVGEQYF.

The CDR3 loop reads CASSGGSSGGGETQYF. DNA for the CDR3: TGTGCCAGCAGCGGGGGGTCTAGCGGGGGAGGGGAGACCCAGTACTTC. The chain carries TRBV11-2 and TRBJ2-5; 10 bases match TRBD2. J lost 5 bases, V lost 5 bases, and 11 bases had no gene match. The CDR3 extends over 16 amino acids. From germline, CDR1 is SGHAT and CDR2 FQNNGV.

The chain is built from TRBV18 and TRBJ1-6; 10 nucleotides line up with TRBD1. V gave up 1 base and J gave up 10 bases; unmatched junction bases: 4. Germline V gives CDR1 KGHSH, CDR2 LQKENI. This CDR3 comprises 15 residues. CDR3: CASSPRTGGGSPLHF. The DNA for the CDR3 is TGTGCCAGCTCACCACGGACAGGGGGAGGCTCACCCCTCCACTTT.

V and J are TRBV11-2 and TRBJ1-3; tentative D call: TRBD1 (6 bases). Trimming cost V 6 bases and J 0 bases, with 12 bases left between them. The CDR3 is made up of 15 amino acids. Germline CDR1 SGHAT, CDR2 FQNNGV. For the CDR3, the DNA is TGTGCCAGCAGTACCCAGGGGCCCTCTGGAAACACCATATATTTT. Protein sequence: CASSTQGPSGNTIYF. Combining the CDR3 with reference TRBV11-2 and TRBJ1-3 gives the whole variable domain EAGVAQSPRYKIIEKRQSVAFWCNPISGHATLYWYQQILGQGPKLLIQFQNNGVVDDSQLPKDRFSAERLKGVDSTLKIQPAKLEDSAVYLCASSTQGPSGNTIYFGEGSWLTVV.

The rearrangement joins TRBV6-1 to TRBJ1-2; TRBD1 agrees at 7 bases. Germline CDR1 MNHNS, CDR2 SASEGT. This CDR3 region has 14 residues. The V gene end was trimmed by 5 bases and the J gene end by 4 bases; junction bases not matched to a gene: 7. CDR3 sequence reads: CASSIDRVSYGYTF. CDR3 bases: TGTGCCAGCAGTATTGACAGGGTTAGCTATGGCTACACCTTC.

The chain is built from TRBV6-1 and TRBJ2-1; D unclear. The germline CDR1 and CDR2 sequences are MNHNS and SASEGT. This CDR3 is built from 13 residues. V lost 2 bases and J lost 12, with 14 bases in between. CDR3 amino acids: CASSEFLFGRQFF. DNA for the CDR3: TGTGCCAGCAGTGAATTTCTTTTTGGGCGGCAGTTCTTC.

The V gene is TRBV7-9, the J gene TRBJ2-1; 11 bases match TRBD2. Germline CDR1 is SEHNR and CDR2 is FQNEAQ (reference sequence). This CDR3 comprises 17 residues. The V gene end was trimmed by 6 bases and the J gene end by 0 bases; junction bases not matched to a gene: 7. This CDR3 is CASSLTSGALSYNEQFF. In nucleotides, the CDR3 is TGTGCCAGCAGTTTGACTAGCGGGGCCCTCTCCTACAATGAGCAGTTCTTC.

The chain links TRBV6-1 to TRBJ1-1; weak D call: TRBD1 (5 bases). V was shortened by 6 bases and J by 3 bases, with 17 bases between the two germline ends. The CDR3 totals 15 residues. The germline CDR1 and CDR2 sequences are MNHNS and SASEGT. CDR3 in amino acids: CASRVHQGIDTEAFF. The CDR3 nucleotides are TGTGCCAGCAGGGTACATCAGGGAATTGACACTGAAGCTTTCTTT.

The gene calls are TRBV28 and TRBJ2-3, with TRBD2 matching over 10 bases. The V gene end was trimmed by 4 bases and the J gene end by 2 bases; junction bases not matched to a gene: 3. CDR3 length: 15 residues. The germline V gene has CDR1 MDHEN and CDR2 SYDVKM. CDR3 in amino acids: CASSSTSGVTDTQYF. The CDR3 DNA sequence: TGTGCCAGCAGTTCTACTAGCGGGGTCACAGATACGCAGTATTTT.

J is TRBJ2-1 and V is TRBV29-1, with TRBD2 matching 7 bases. Looked up from germline, CDR1 is SQVTM and CDR2 is ANQGSEA. V gave up 2 bases and J gave up 3 bases; unmatched junction bases: 7. The CDR3 totals 15 residues. This CDR3 reads CSVESAGSGYNEQFF. The CDR3 nucleotides read TGCAGCGTTGAATCAGCGGGGTCGGGCTACAATGAGCAGTTCTTC.

The V gene is TRBV7-6, the J gene TRBJ1-4; no definite D call. Trimming stripped 1 base from V and 5 bases from J, with 14 bases between. Germline lookup yields CDR1 SGHVS and CDR2 FNYEAQ. This CDR3 spans 16 amino acids. In DNA form, the CDR3 reads TGTGCCAGCAGCTTAGACCCGCAGGTCTACAATGAAAAACTGTTTTTT. Translating gives CASSLDPQVYNEKLFF.

In this sample, this clone turned up a few times. The chain is built from TRBV11-2 and TRBJ1-3; maybe TRBD1 (5 bases). The V and J ends lost 4 bases and 7 bases respectively, with 17 bases between them. CDR1 is SGHAT, CDR2 FQNNGV, per germline. The CDR3 runs 15 residues. CDR3 in amino acids: CASSSWQGGRNTIYF. DNA of the CDR3: TGTGCCAGCAGCTCCTGGCAGGGCGGGAGGAACACCATATATTTT.

The rearrangement links TRBV6-1 to TRBJ1-6; D is undetermined. This CDR3 spans 13 amino acids. The germline CDR1 and CDR2 sequences are MNHNS and SASEGT. V lost 11 bases and J 7 bases, leaving 15 bases between the germline ends. The CDR3 nucleotides are TGTGCCCACGCGGGTCGGGAAAATTCACCCCTCCACTTT. Translating gives CAHAGRENSPLHF.

The V call is TRBV30, the J call TRBJ2-5, with a weak D call TRBD1 (5 bases). The CDR3 loop spans 13 amino acids. Trimming stripped 1 base from V and 4 bases from J, with 10 bases between. Germline CDR1 and CDR2: GTSNPN and SVGIG (reference sequence). This CDR3 reads CAWSAGRAETQYF. The CDR3 bases are TGTGCCTGGAGTGCGGGCAGGGCAGAGACCCAGTACTTC.

CDR3 nucleotide sequence: TGTGCCAGCAGCCCGGGTAGCGGGGGCCACAATGAGCAGTTCTTC. This gives the protein CASSPGSGGHNEQFF. This chain connects TRBV5-4 to TRBJ2-1; 9 bases line up with TRBD2. CDR3 size: 15 residues. CDR1 is SGHNT, CDR2 YYREEE, per germline (reference sequence). V trimming: 4 bases; J trimming: 5 bases; junction bases outside the gene matches: 7.

The CDR3 sequence: CASSVASEETQYF. Here the CDR3 DNA reads TGTGCCAGCAGCGTAGCCAGTGAAGAGACCCAGTACTTC. The gene calls are TRBV9 and TRBJ2-5, with no clear D. Germline V gene lookup returns CDR1 SGDLS and CDR2 YYNGEE. The CDR3 has 13 residues. The V end lost 0 bases, the J end lost 3 bases, and 6 bases lay between the germline ends. The full variable domain, in which reference TRBV9 and TRBJ2-5 provide the parts outside the CDR3, is DSGVTQTPKHLITATGQRVTLRCSPRSGDLSVYWYQQSLDQGLQFLIQYYNGEERAKGNILERFSAQQFPDLHSELNLSSLELGDSALYFCASSVASEETQYFGPGTRLLVL.

The chain is built from TRBV5-1 and TRBJ2-5, with 8 bases matching TRBD2. The CDR3 covers 15 residues. Germline values: CDR1 SGHRS, CDR2 YFSETQ. Trimming at V came to 0 bases and at J to 2 bases, leaving 3 bases not matched to a gene. The CDR3 nucleotides read TGCGCCAGCAGCTTGGGCGGGACTAGACAAGAGACCCAGTACTTC. Translation gives CASSLGGTRQETQYF.

The genes are TRBV29-1 and TRBJ2-3, with D uncertain. This CDR3 spans 13 amino acids. Germline CDR1 and CDR2: SQVTM and ANQGSEA. V lost 2 bases and J lost 0, with 6 bases in between. The CDR3 protein is CSVELQSTDTQYF. CDR3 bases: TGCAGCGTTGAATTGCAGAGCACAGATACGCAGTATTTT.